This is a list of T cell receptor beta chains from one sample in a study of shared T cell receptors in the human thymus. Here immunoSEQ multiplex PCR was the method, and the copy in TCRdb shows in-frame clones only, minus some. This table has about 660,000 clones, 85% to 90% appearing once. This sample also belongs to another study, concerning human thymus T cells.

The sequenced material came from thymocytes. The receptors here all came from a boy less than two years old with a congenital heart defect. The conserved cysteine and the conserved F or W are not part of the CDR3 here.

j_gene,v_gene,CDR3aa
TRBJ2-7,TRBV23-1,ASSRPYSTYEQY
TRBJ1-1,TRBV28,ASSPYPHRDLNTEAF
TRBJ2-5,TRBV10-1,ASSDRNGTRETQY
TRBJ2-7,TRBV5-4,ASSIRDYEQY
TRBJ2-5,TRBV5-8,ASSSRDRGPSAY
TRBJ2-3,TRBV2,ASSEWGWTDTQY
TRBJ2-5,TRBV27,ASSPLLPGKRETQY
TRBJ1-3,TRBV28,ASSFPRQGYIVSSGNTIY
TRBJ2-7,TRBV5-6,ASSLEARRLAGGREEQY
TRBJ2-1,TRBV19,ASSIDLSSYNEQF
TRBJ2-7,TRBV29-1,SVGGERDYEQY
TRBJ2-3,TRBV10-1,ASSEDRGLTDTQY
TRBJ2-1,TRBV7-9,ASSPIGGRYGLYNEQF
TRBJ2-7,TRBV5-5,ASSPMDSAPYEQY
TRBJ1-1,TRBV10-3,AISDLRRRVTEAF
TRBJ1-3,TRBV28,ASGLVGSGNTIY
TRBJ1-1,TRBV11-3,ASAPGQGKAEAF
TRBJ2-7,TRBV28,ASSLFPGQGISEQY
TRBJ1-2,TRBV5-5,ASSLDRGSGYT
TRBJ1-2,TRBV6-6,ASSHDRTRGYT
TRBJ2-5,TRBV6-1,ASSDGGETQY
TRBJ1-4,TRBV2,ASSFRQGAREKLF
TRBJ2-2,TRBV2,ASRSQGGRLGGELF
TRBJ1-5,TRBV28,ASSLSRQGGQPQH
TRBJ1-2,TRBV30,AWSSQLHYGYT
TRBJ2-5,TRBV4-1,ASSLLSGRKETQY
TRBJ2-3,TRBV4-3,ASSQDPPSGRTDTQY
TRBJ2-7,TRBV6-5,ASSYQTDSISYEQY
TRBJ1-4,TRBV21-1,ASSKGHRPSRTTNEKLF
TRBJ2-3,TRBV29-1,SVDGGRDPDTQY
TRBJ1-6,TRBV7-2,ASSSADRDKNSPLH
TRBJ2-1,TRBV19,ASIGNSSSASPAERAHEQF
TRBJ2-3,TRBV29-1,SVAPGLKAGGASEGTQY
TRBJ2-7,TRBV5-6,ASSLTGAHTEQY
TRBJ2-3,TRBV12-5,ASASSWPTDTQY
TRBJ2-1,TRBV4-1,ASTPRAGAYNEQF
TRBJ2-1,TRBV6-6,ASSYDPSLAHEQF
TRBJ1-1,TRBV19,ASSAMWTGNTEAF
TRBJ1-1,TRBV5-8,ASSLGERPNTEAF